The 31 T cell receptor beta chains below were found in one sample sequenced in a study of T cell responses to AZD1222 COVID-19 vaccine. Clones were read by immunoSEQ multiplex PCR, and TCRdb kept only the in-frame ones, dropping some. The sample has 120,000 or so clones, 90% to 95% seen once. The sample here was peripheral blood, taken on day 0 of AZD1222 vaccination. The receptors were gathered from an adult in good health.

The table lists this clone with a few counts. The V and J genes are TRBV18 and TRBJ2-1; 9 bases match TRBD1. CDR1 and CDR2 from the germline V gene are KGHSH and LQKENI. The V segment lost 3 bases and the J segment 8 bases; nucleotides outside the gene matches: 14. This CDR3 has 17 amino acids. The CDR3 sequence: CASSPTYRDRAVDEQFF. The CDR3 DNA reads as TGTGCCAGCTCACCCACATACCGGGACAGGGCTGTGGATGAGCAGTTCTTC. The full variable domain, rest sourced from reference TRBV18 and TRBJ2-1, is NAGVMQNPRHLVRRRGQEARLRCSPMKGHSHVYWYRQLPEEGLKFMVYLQKENIIDESGMPKERFSAEFPKEGPSILRIQQVVRGDSAAYFCASSPTYRDRAVDEQFFGPGTRLTVL.

The genes are TRBV2 and TRBJ2-3; D is perhaps TRBD2 (5 bases). CDR3 size: 15 residues. The V gene's germline CDR1 is SNHLY and CDR2 FYNNEI. Deletions cut 6 bases from V and 0 bases from J, with 13 bases between. This chain's CDR3 is CASSRARASTDTQYF. As DNA, the CDR3 is TGTGCCAGCAGCCGCGCGCGGGCGAGCACAGATACGCAGTATTTT.

The V gene is TRBV3-1 (or the pseudogene TRBV3-2), the J gene TRBJ2-7, with a weak D call TRBD2 (6 bases). In germline, CDR1 is LGHDT, CDR2 YNNKEL (reference sequence). Trimming removed 5 bases at V and 5 bases at J, with 16 bases between. This CDR3 contains 14 residues. In DNA, the CDR3 is TGTGCCAGCAGCTGGAGGGACTCCGGGGACGAGCAGTACTTC. Translating it yields CASSWRDSGDEQYF.

In this sample, this clone is large. This sequence joins TRBV27 and TRBJ2-7, with 9 nucleotides matching TRBD1. The CDR3 is made up of 15 amino acids. Germline loops: CDR1 MNHEY, CDR2 SMNVEV (reference sequence). Germline trimming cut 2 bases from V and 3 bases from J; bases unmatched to any gene: 5. In DNA form, the CDR3 reads TGTGCCAGCAGTTTAGGACAGGGGCCACACTACGAGCAGTACTTC. It specifies CASSLGQGPHYEQYF.

This clone appeared a few times. This chain uses TRBV3-1 (or the pseudogene TRBV3-2) with TRBJ2-4; TRBD1 is a possible D gene (5 bases). V lost 0 bases and J lost 0, with 12 bases in between. The CDR3 length is 17 residues. Germline-derived CDR1 and CDR2 are LGHDT and YNNKEL (reference sequence). DNA of the CDR3: TGTGCCAGCAGCCAAGATAGGGGCGGCGTAGCCAAAAACATTCAGTACTTC. Translating it yields CASSQDRGGVAKNIQYF.

The CDR3 DNA reads as TGTGCCAGCAGAGGACAGGGCCGCTCTGGGGCCAACGTCCTGACTTTC. Encoded protein: CASRGQGRSGANVLTF. The chain couples TRBV14 to TRBJ2-6; 8 positions agree with TRBD1. This CDR3 region has 16 residues. Unmatched junction bases numbered 4, after V lost 6 bases and J lost 0 bases. CDR1 and CDR2 from the germline V gene are SGHDN and FVKESK.

CDR3 loop: CASSEGSSYEQYF. The DNA for the CDR3 is TGCGCCAGCAGTGAGGGTAGCTCCTACGAGCAGTACTTC. This chain connects TRBV10-2 to TRBJ2-7; D remains ambiguous. Germline V CDR1 and CDR2: WSHSY, SAAADI. Trimming removed 2 bases at V and 0 bases at J, with 5 bases between. This CDR3 contains 13 residues.

The genes are TRBV24-1 and TRBJ1-5, with D tentatively TRBD1 (6 bases). The V gene lost 5 bases and the J gene lost 4 bases, with 14 bases spanning the gap. The CDR3 contains 15 residues. Germline CDR1 KGHDR, CDR2 SFDVKD. CDR3 coding DNA: TGTGCCACCAGTGCCACCGGGACACCGAATCAGCCCCAGCATTTT. This translates into CATSATGTPNQPQHF.

This chain links TRBV18 with TRBJ1-2, with TRBD1 matching 7 bases. Trimming at V came to 3 bases and at J to 8 bases, leaving 6 bases not matched to a gene. Germline V lookup: CDR1 KGHSH, CDR2 LQKENI. There are 13 residues in the CDR3. CDR3 nucleotide sequence: TGTGCCAGCTCACCCGGGCAGGGGGACGGCTACACCTTC. It specifies CASSPGQGDGYTF. The complete variable domain, with remaining parts taken from reference TRBV18 and TRBJ1-2, reads NAGVMQNPRHLVRRRGQEARLRCSPMKGHSHVYWYRQLPEEGLKFMVYLQKENIIDESGMPKERFSAEFPKEGPSILRIQQVVRGDSAAYFCASSPGQGDGYTFGSGTRLTVV.

This chain connects TRBV7-9 to TRBJ1-2, with D maybe TRBD1 (5 bases). Per germline, CDR1 SEHNR and CDR2 FQNEAQ (reference sequence). V lost 8 bases to trimming and J lost 7 bases, with 14 bases between them. The CDR3 has 12 residues. CDR3: CASLSRGGGYTF. The DNA for the CDR3 is TGTGCCAGCTTATCGCGCGGGGGTGGCTACACCTTC.

The chain combines TRBV27 with TRBJ2-1; TRBD2 might be the D (6 bases). The CDR3 extends over 11 amino acids. Per the germline V gene, CDR1 is MNHEY and CDR2 is SMNVEV (reference sequence). Between the trimmed V and J ends, which lost 3 bases and 10 bases, there was a span of 7 bases. The CDR3 nucleotides read TGTGCCAGCAGTTTTGGGAGGGAGCAGTTCTTC. Its protein is CASSFGREQFF.

The gene calls are TRBV10-1 and TRBJ2-2; the D gene is possibly TRBD2 (5 bases). The germline gives CDR1 WNHNN, CDR2 SYGVQD (reference sequence). The CDR3 sequence is 15 residues long. V gave up 3 bases and J gave up 4 bases, with 12 bases separating them. As DNA, the CDR3 is TGCGCCAGCAGTGAAACTAGATTGGGCACCGGGGAGCTGTTTTTT. Amino acid sequence: CASSETRLGTGELFF.

The chain employs TRBV9 and TRBJ2-1; D uncertain. Germline-derived CDR1 and CDR2 are SGDLS and YYNGEE. CDR3 size: 13 residues. With 1 base removed from V and 5 bases from J, the gap between germline ends came to 7 bases. CDR3 residues: CASSVNPDNEQFF. The DNA for the CDR3 is TGTGCCAGCAGCGTAAACCCCGACAATGAGCAGTTCTTC.

The genes are TRBV18 and TRBJ2-5; 7 bases are a match to TRBD2. In germline, CDR1 is KGHSH, CDR2 LQKENI. V gave up 4 bases and J gave up 2 bases; unmatched junction bases: 10. CDR3 length equals 16 residues. CDR3 amino acids: CASSRNGGRLQETQYF. CDR3 DNA sequence: TGTGCCAGCTCACGAAACGGCGGGAGATTACAAGAGACCCAGTACTTC. Supplemented by reference TRBV18 and TRBJ2-5, the full variable domain reads NAGVMQNPRHLVRRRGQEARLRCSPMKGHSHVYWYRQLPEEGLKFMVYLQKENIIDESGMPKERFSAEFPKEGPSILRIQQVVRGDSAAYFCASSRNGGRLQETQYFGPGTRLLVL.

CDR3 coding DNA: TGTGCCAGCAGCTTAGGGGCAGCCAAATACGAGCAGTACTTC. This codes for CASSLGAAKYEQYF. This sequence joins TRBV7-8 and TRBJ2-7; D remains ambiguous. This CDR3 has 14 amino acids. Per germline, CDR1 SGHVS and CDR2 FQNEAQ. V was trimmed by 1 base and J by 4 bases, leaving 11 bases between them.

This chain uses TRBV5-1 with TRBJ1-3, with unresolved D. Per the germline V gene, CDR1 is SGHRS and CDR2 is YFSETQ. The CDR3 length is 14 residues. V dropped 6 bases and J dropped 1 base, with 11 bases sitting between them. The CDR3 reads CASTPGGSGNTIYF. The CDR3 DNA follows: TGCGCCAGCACGCCGGGAGGTTCTGGAAACACCATATATTTT. The variable domain in full, with the rest retrieved from reference TRBV5-1 and TRBJ1-3, is KAGVTQTPRYLIKTRGQQVTLSCSPISGHRSVSWYQQTPGQGLQFLFEYFSETQRNKGNFPGRFSGRQFSNSRSEMNVSTLELGDSALYLCASTPGGSGNTIYFGEGSWLTVV.

The chain recombines TRBV11-1 with TRBJ2-3, with D uncertain. Germline V lookup: CDR1 SGHAT, CDR2 FQDESV (reference sequence). Trimming stripped 4 bases from V and 2 bases from J, with 7 bases between. The CDR3 contains 13 residues. The CDR3 bases are TGTGCCAGCAGCTCCGATCTCACAGATACGCAGTATTTT. Protein: CASSSDLTDTQYF.

CDR3 in amino acids: CASSPPDRHNYGYTF. CDR3 coding DNA: TGTGCCAGCAGCCCTCCGGACAGGCATAACTATGGCTACACCTTC. J is TRBJ1-2 and V is TRBV21-1; the table calls TRBD1, which could not be checked here. TRBV21-1 is flagged as a pseudogene. The CDR3 has 15 residues.

This clone was observed once. This chain links TRBV5-3 with TRBJ1-1; 7 positions match TRBD1. TRBV5-3 qualifies as an ORF whose function is uncertain. CDR3 length: 20 amino acids. Trimming removed 0 bases from V and 6 bases from J; junction bases left unmatched: 23. This CDR3 reads CARSLGGGRVGIALFAEAFF. CDR3 sequence (DNA): TGTGCCAGAAGCTTGGGAGGGGGCAGGGTTGGTATAGCTCTTTTTGCTGAAGCTTTCTTT.

The chain combines TRBV9 with TRBJ2-1; TRBD1 matches at 10 bases. The trim removed 5 bases at V and 0 bases at J, leaving 17 bases unmatched. The CDR3 has 20 residues. Per the germline V gene, CDR1 is SGDLS and CDR2 is YYNGEE. This CDR3 is CASSGIVFRDRGSSYNEQFF. Written as DNA, the CDR3 is TGTGCCAGCAGTGGGATCGTTTTCCGGGACAGGGGAAGCTCCTACAATGAGCAGTTCTTC.

This clone was detected once. The rearrangement joins TRBV4-1 to TRBJ1-5; TRBD1 matches at 7 bases. There are 15 residues in the CDR3. CDR1 is MGHRA and CDR2 is YSYEKL in the germline V gene. The trim removed 2 bases at V and 4 bases at J, leaving 5 bases unmatched. CDR3 amino acids: CASSQSQQGNQPQHF. The CDR3 nucleotides read TGCGCCAGCAGCCAATCCCAACAGGGGAATCAGCCCCAGCATTTT.

The J gene is TRBJ2-5, the V gene TRBV7-3, with 7 bases identical to TRBD1. The CDR3 is 15 residues long. Losses at the gene ends were 5 bases for V and 0 bases for J; bases not matched to a gene: 6. Germline V lookup: CDR1 SGHTA, CDR2 FQGTGA. CDR3 DNA sequence: TGTGCCAGCAGCGAGACAGGGCAGTACCAAGAGACCCAGTACTTC. Translating gives CASSETGQYQETQYF.

In this sample, this clone turned up once. The rearrangement links TRBV6-5 to TRBJ1-2; D possibly corresponds to TRBD1 (5 bases). V shed 6 bases and J shed 2 bases, with 7 bases lying between them. Germline values: CDR1 MNHEY, CDR2 SVGAGI. The CDR3 totals 12 residues. The CDR3 reads CASSRDNYGYTF. CDR3 sequence (DNA): TGTGCCAGCAGCAGGGACAACTATGGCTACACCTTC.

This chain uses TRBV7-9 with TRBJ1-6; 9 bases are shared with TRBD1. This CDR3 comprises 18 residues. V shed 1 base, J shed 9 bases, and the junction held 13 bases outside the gene matches. Germline V gene data show CDR1 as SEHNR and CDR2 as FQNEAQ (reference sequence). CDR3: CASSLGFHGQGTSSPLHF. The CDR3 bases are TGTGCCAGCAGCTTAGGATTCCACGGACAGGGGACTAGTTCACCCCTCCACTTT. Full variable domain (outside the CDR3, taken from reference TRBV7-9 and TRBJ1-6): DTGVSQNPRHKITKRGQNVTFRCDPISEHNRLYWYRQTLGQGPEFLTYFQNEAQLEKSRLLSDRFSAERPKGSFSTLEIQRTEQGDSAMYLCASSLGFHGQGTSSPLHFGNGTRLTVT.

The CDR3 coding sequence is TGTGCCAGCAGCGTCTACGATAAGGGCTCTGGAAACACCATATATTTT. Amino acids: CASSVYDKGSGNTIYF. The chain has TRBV9 and TRBJ1-3; D remains ambiguous. V was pared by 2 bases and J by 0 bases, with 12 bases between. The CDR3 totals 16 residues. The germline V gene encodes CDR1 SGDLS and CDR2 YYNGEE.

This clone was detected ten times or more. This chain links TRBV6-2 or TRBV6-3 with TRBJ2-1; 10 bases agree with TRBD2. Germline assignment: CDR1 MNHEY and CDR2 SVGEGT. The length of the CDR3 is 16 residues. The junction had 8 bases not matched to a gene; V was cut back by 5 bases and J by 4 bases. The CDR3 nucleotides read TGTGCCAGCAGTCGAACGGGACTAGCGCGATACAATGAGCAGTTCTTC. It encodes CASSRTGLARYNEQFF.

The gene calls are TRBV12-3 or TRBV12-4 and TRBJ1-1; TRBD1 aligns across 9 bases. The junction had 9 bases not matched to a gene; V was cut back by 4 bases and J by 12 bases. The CDR3 is 13 amino acids. CDR3 nucleotide sequence: TGTGCCAGCAGTTCCCGGGACAGGGCGTTTACTTTCTTT. Translating it yields CASSSRDRAFTFF.

This rearrangement joins TRBV5-6 to TRBJ1-2, with 8 bases lining up with TRBD1. The CDR3 is made up of 13 amino acids. Germline V gene sequence: CDR1 SGHDT, CDR2 YYEEEE. Unmatched junction bases numbered 1, after V lost 2 bases and J lost 4 bases. The CDR3: CASSFGTGYGYTF. The CDR3 region has the DNA TGTGCCAGCAGCTTCGGGACAGGCTATGGCTACACCTTC.

This chain links TRBV12-3 or TRBV12-4 with TRBJ1-5; no reliable D call. V lost 1 base and J lost 3, with 4 bases in between. The length of the CDR3 is 13 residues. CDR3 nucleotides: TGTGCCAGCAGTTTAGAGATCAATCAGCCCCAGCATTTT. Encoded protein: CASSLEINQPQHF.

The V and J genes are TRBV2 and TRBJ1-2; tentatively, D is TRBD1 (5 bases). Germline V gene lookup returns CDR1 SNHLY and CDR2 FYNNEI. The CDR3 totals 17 residues. The CDR3 spells CATRGQTWANSNYGYTF. The CDR3 DNA follows: TGTGCGACGAGGGGCCAGACATGGGCTAACTCTAACTATGGCTACACCTTC.

This chain joins TRBV27 and TRBJ1-5; D is perhaps TRBD1 (6 bases). Trimming removed 6 bases at V and 5 bases at J, with 17 bases between. The V gene's germline CDR1 is MNHEY and CDR2 SMNVEV (reference sequence). This CDR3 comprises 15 residues. The CDR3 loop reads CASRPNRVGDQPQHF. CDR3 bases: TGTGCCAGCAGACCGAACAGGGTGGGGGATCAGCCCCAGCATTTT.